This T cell receptor (beta chain) was captured in a study of cytomegalovirus exposure and HLA in healthy donors. The PCR used 60 Vbeta and 13 Jbeta primers. Measured with immunoSEQ multiplex PCR; TCRdb has only the in-frame clones, and not every one. The sample has 200,000 to 250,000 clones; 65% to 90% are singletons. The CDR3 loop spans 15 amino acids. The V gene lost 0 bases and the J gene lost 5 bases, with 11 bases spanning the gap. The germline gives CDR1 SGDLS, CDR2 YYNGEE. Sequenced sample: PBMCs. The chain is built from TRBV9 and TRBJ2-2; D might be TRBD1 (5 bases). The sequence came from a girl between 10 and 17 years old in good health and CMV-seronegative. CDR3 sequence (DNA): TGTGCCAGCAGCGTAGGAGAAGGGGTTACCGGGGAGCTGTTTTTT. It yields the protein CASSVGEGVTGELFF.